Below are 21 T cell receptor beta chains sequenced from a single sample in a study of cytomegalovirus exposure and HLA in healthy donors. The assay was immunoSEQ multiplex PCR, and TCRdb's table has in-frame clones only and misses some. The sample consists of 150,000 or so clones, more than 80% of them appearing once. Input material: PBMCs. All receptors derive from a young woman in good health and CMV-seropositive.

This clone appeared once. V gene TRBV28 combines with J gene TRBJ1-5; D is possibly TRBD1 (6 bases). The CDR3 extends over 16 amino acids. From germline, CDR1 is MDHEN and CDR2 SYDVKM. V lost 3 bases to trimming and J lost 1 base, with 13 bases between them. The CDR3 reads CASSFRRGWSNQPQHF. The DNA for the CDR3 is TGTGCCAGCAGTTTCCGCAGGGGTTGGAGCAATCAGCCCCAGCATTTT.

The J gene is TRBJ2-7, the V gene TRBV18; 12 bases align to TRBD2. This CDR3 region has 18 residues. CDR1 KGHSH and CDR2 LQKENI come from the germline V gene. V lost 3 bases and J lost 1; bases outside the gene matches: 10. Written as DNA, the CDR3 is TGTGCCAGCTCACCTCGGCTAGCGGGGGGGCCTCAATCCTACGAGCAGTACTTC. This translates into CASSPRLAGGPQSYEQYF.

This clone was observed a few times. The CDR3 coding sequence is TGTGCCAGCTCACGGGACAGTAATGAAAAACTGTTTTTT. Residues: CASSRDSNEKLFF. The chain uses TRBV18 and TRBJ1-4, with TRBD1 matching 7 bases. The CDR3 is made up of 13 amino acids. From germline, CDR1 is KGHSH and CDR2 LQKENI. The V segment lost 4 bases and the J segment 4 bases; nucleotides outside the gene matches: 0.

The V and J genes are TRBV9 and TRBJ1-4; 7 bases are shared with TRBD1. Germline CDR1 SGDLS, CDR2 YYNGEE. V dropped 0 bases and J dropped 7; count of bases not matched to a gene: 9. This CDR3 is 16 amino acids long. This CDR3 reads CASSVGEGAAFEKLFF. CDR3 nucleotide sequence: TGTGCCAGCAGCGTAGGAGAGGGGGCCGCTTTTGAAAAACTGTTTTTT.

The chain links TRBV9 to TRBJ2-1; 11 positions agree with TRBD2. Germline CDR1 and CDR2: SGDLS and YYNGEE. The CDR3 is made up of 19 amino acids. V was pared by 0 bases and J by 2 bases, with 10 bases of the junction left unmatched. The CDR3 region is CASSVALPSGGHPYNEQFF. Here the CDR3 DNA reads TGTGCCAGCAGCGTAGCTTTACCTAGCGGGGGGCACCCCTACAATGAGCAGTTCTTC.

J is TRBJ1-2 and V is TRBV28; 7 bases agree with TRBD1. V was clipped by 3 bases and J by 5 bases; unmatched bases: 9. CDR3 length: 15 residues. In germline, CDR1 is MDHEN, CDR2 SYDVKM. CDR3 nucleotides: TGTGCCAGCAGTTTGGAAGGGGGCTTAGGGTATGGCTACACCTTC. This codes for CASSLEGGLGYGYTF.

The genes are TRBV7-6 and TRBJ2-1; TRBD2 matches 13 bases. This CDR3 has 22 residues. V gave up 3 bases and J gave up 4 bases; unmatched junction bases: 21. The germline gives CDR1 SGHVS, CDR2 FNYEAQ. The CDR3 is CASSFGAGLAGIGPDWYNEQFF. CDR3 DNA: TGTGCCAGCAGCTTCGGCGCGGGACTAGCGGGAATTGGGCCGGATTGGTACAATGAGCAGTTCTTC.

V is TRBV6-6 and J is TRBJ1-3; no reliable D call. CDR3 length: 12 amino acids. Germline loops: CDR1 MNHNY, CDR2 SVGAGI (reference sequence). V lost 8 bases and J 0 bases, leaving 5 bases between the germline ends. In DNA form, the CDR3 reads TGTGCCAGCTGCGTCTCTGGAAACACCATATATTTT. It encodes CASCVSGNTIYF.

J is TRBJ2-7 and V is TRBV19; D is perhaps TRBD2 (5 bases). Trimming pared 8 bases from V and 2 bases from J, leaving 13 bases between. The CDR3 sequence is 13 residues long. Germline loops: CDR1 LNHDA, CDR2 SQIVND (reference sequence). The CDR3 DNA reads as TGTGCCAGTTCCCTGGGGAGCACCTACGAGCAGTACTTC. Residues: CASSLGSTYEQYF. The full variable domain, with the rest looked up from reference TRBV19 and TRBJ2-7, is DGGITQSPKYLFRKEGQNVTLSCEQNLNHDAMYWYRQDPGQGLRLIYYSQIVNDFQKGDIAEGYSVSREKKESFPLTVTSAQKNPTAFYLCASSLGSTYEQYFGPGTRLTVT.

The chain has TRBV2 and TRBJ1-1; 9 positions agree with TRBD1. V trimming: 5 bases; J trimming: 0 bases; junction bases outside the gene matches: 1. Germline V gives CDR1 SNHLY, CDR2 FYNNEI. The CDR3 has 14 residues. CDR3 in amino acids: CASSWTGVNTEAFF. The DNA of the CDR3 is TGTGCCAGCAGTTGGACAGGGGTGAACACTGAAGCTTTCTTT.

The chain has TRBV4-1 and TRBJ2-7, with a tentative D call TRBD2 (7 bases). The CDR3 spans 15 residues. Per germline, CDR1 MGHRA and CDR2 YSYEKL. Trimming shortened V by 3 bases and J by 2 bases, and 14 bases separated the two germline ends. CDR3 sequence: CASSHPGGRAYEQYF. As DNA, the CDR3 is TGCGCCAGCAGCCATCCCGGGGGGCGGGCCTACGAGCAGTACTTC.

The chain recombines TRBV7-9 with TRBJ2-7; maybe TRBD1 (5 bases). V was trimmed by 3 bases and J by 3 bases, leaving 15 bases between them. CDR1 is SEHNR, CDR2 FQNEAQ, per germline (reference sequence). The CDR3 has 15 residues. CDR3 DNA: TGTGCCAGCAGCTTGGGCAGGGCCTTCCTCTACGAGCAGTACTTC. Its protein is CASSLGRAFLYEQYF.

V is TRBV21-1 and J is TRBJ2-1; the table names TRBD1, a call not compared with the DNA. TRBV21-1 is labeled a pseudogene. The CDR3 covers 16 residues. The CDR3 loop reads CASSKYRDRGPNEQFF. CDR3 bases: TGTGCCAGCAGCAAATATCGGGACAGGGGTCCCAATGAGCAGTTCTTC.

V gene TRBV5-6 combines with J gene TRBJ2-7; TRBD1 agrees at 7 bases. This CDR3 is 13 amino acids long. Per germline, CDR1 SGHDT and CDR2 YYEEEE. The junction had 6 bases not matched to a gene; V was cut back by 4 bases and J by 5 bases. The CDR3 region is CASSPGTVHEQYF. CDR3 bases: TGTGCCAGCAGCCCTGGGACAGTCCACGAGCAGTACTTC.

This sequence joins TRBV5-1 and TRBJ2-5; 8 bases align to TRBD1. Germline-derived CDR1 and CDR2 are SGHRS and YFSETQ. J gave up 10 bases and V 3 bases, and 14 bases lay outside the gene matches. The length of the CDR3 is 15 residues. The CDR3 is CASSSGLLGQGDQYF. The CDR3 nucleotides are TGCGCCAGCAGCTCAGGTTTGCTTGGACAGGGAGACCAGTACTTC.

The chain uses TRBV5-1 and TRBJ2-7; maybe TRBD2 (6 bases). The CDR3 runs 14 residues. Germline CDR1 is SGHRS and CDR2 is YFSETQ. Trimming removed 3 bases at V and 2 bases at J, with 12 bases between. The CDR3 DNA reads TGCGCCAGCAGCTACTCGGGACTTCCCTACGAGCAGTACTTC. Translating gives CASSYSGLPYEQYF.

The chain joins TRBV6-5 to TRBJ1-5; 9 bases line up with TRBD1. CDR1 and CDR2 (germline): MNHEY, SVGAGI. The CDR3 runs to 14 residues. Trimming removed 5 bases from V and 7 bases from J; junction bases left unmatched: 6. CDR3 region: CASSRTGVEQPQHF. The DNA of the CDR3 is TGTGCCAGCAGTCGGACAGGGGTCGAACAGCCCCAGCATTTT.

This CDR3 is CASSYRDLNTEAFF. DNA for the CDR3: TGTGCCAGCAGTTACCGGGATTTGAACACTGAAGCTTTCTTT. The chain is built from TRBV6-5 and TRBJ1-1, with no clear D. CDR3 size: 14 residues. CDR1 MNHEY and CDR2 SVGAGI come from the germline V gene. Trimming removed 2 bases at V and 0 bases at J, with 7 bases between.

The gene calls are TRBV7-6 and TRBJ2-7; 7 bases agree with TRBD2. With V trimmed by 1 base and J by 4 bases, 4 bases remained unmatched. This CDR3 is built from 14 residues. Germline lookup yields CDR1 SGHVS and CDR2 FNYEAQ. The DNA for the CDR3 is TGTGCCAGCAGCTTAGGCGGGGGACTATACGAGCAGTACTTC. This codes for CASSLGGGLYEQYF.

Concerning this clone: An end of the junction does not agree with germline; a read error may underlie this. The J gene is TRBJ2-1, the V gene TRBV7-7, with a tentative D call TRBD1 (6 bases). Germline assignment: CDR1 SSHAT and CDR2 FNYEAQ (reference sequence). The CDR3 sequence is 12 residues long. This CDR3 reads CASKGEGTPQFF. In DNA, the CDR3 is TGTGCTAGCAAGGGGGAAGGGACCCCGCAGTTCTTC.

This clone was observed once. V and J are TRBV27 and TRBJ2-5; 14 bases align to TRBD2. Looked up from germline, CDR1 is MNHEY and CDR2 is SMNVEV (reference sequence). V shed 11 bases and J 5 bases; nucleotides not matched to a gene: 10. This CDR3 is built from 15 residues. The CDR3, as DNA: TGTGCCGCCGGGACTAGCGGGAGCTTCTGGGAGACCCAGTACTTC. Translated, it gives CAAGTSGSFWETQYF.